This T cell receptor (beta chain) was captured by sequencing in a study of T cell responses to AZD1222 COVID-19 vaccine. Study summary: Doses given second, at about 4 or about 12 weeks, were pooled.

CDR1 ENHRY and CDR2 SYGVKD come from the germline V gene. V was pared by 8 bases and J by 3 bases, with 11 bases between. The CDR3 has 12 amino acids. The study's findings and limits: Researchers took repertoire samples only after the peak T cell response had come. Within unmutated variant regions lay the reported targets of nearly half of spike-specific TCRs.

About this clone: Antigen: not known.

This table comes from immunoSEQ multiplex PCR, and its TCRdb copy is limited to in-frame clones, with some not included. The table has 110,000 to 150,000 clones, under 95% seen once. The sequencing used peripheral blood, collected on day 0 of AZD1222 vaccination. The rearrangement links TRBV10-3 to TRBJ2-7; D is unresolved. The receptor comes from an adult in good health. The CDR3 DNA reads as TGTGCCATCGGCCGAAGCTACTACGAGCAGTACTTC. Translation gives CAIGRSYYEQYF.